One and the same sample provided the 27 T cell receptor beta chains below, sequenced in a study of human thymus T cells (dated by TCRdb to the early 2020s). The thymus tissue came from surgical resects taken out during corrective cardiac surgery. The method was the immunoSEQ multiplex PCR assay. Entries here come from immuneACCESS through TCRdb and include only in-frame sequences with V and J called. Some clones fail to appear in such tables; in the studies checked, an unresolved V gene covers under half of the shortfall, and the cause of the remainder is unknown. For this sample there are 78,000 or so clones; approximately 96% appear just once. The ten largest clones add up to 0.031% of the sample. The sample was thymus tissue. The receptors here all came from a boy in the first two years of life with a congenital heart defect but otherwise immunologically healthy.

The CDR3 nucleotides are TGCGCCATGGGGCAGATGAATGAAAAACTGTTTTTT. Translation: CAMGQMNEKLFF. This chain connects TRBV10-1 to TRBJ1-4; possible D gene TRBD1, 5 bases. CDR1 is WNHNN, CDR2 SYGVQD, per germline (reference sequence). The CDR3 has 12 residues. Trimming cost V 10 bases and J 5 bases, with 11 bases left between them.

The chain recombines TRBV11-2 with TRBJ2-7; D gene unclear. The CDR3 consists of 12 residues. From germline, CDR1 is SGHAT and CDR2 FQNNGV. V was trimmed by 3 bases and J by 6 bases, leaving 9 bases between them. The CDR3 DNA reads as TGTGCCAGCAGCTTTAGTTGGGGCGAGCAGTACTTC. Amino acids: CASSFSWGEQYF.

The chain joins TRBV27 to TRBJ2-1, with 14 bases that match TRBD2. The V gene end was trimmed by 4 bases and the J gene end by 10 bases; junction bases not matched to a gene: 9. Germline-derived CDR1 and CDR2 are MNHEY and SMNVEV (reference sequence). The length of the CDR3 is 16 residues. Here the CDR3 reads CASSSPTSGGGYEQFF. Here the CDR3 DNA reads TGTGCCAGCAGTTCTCCGACTAGCGGGGGGGGGTACGAGCAGTTCTTC.

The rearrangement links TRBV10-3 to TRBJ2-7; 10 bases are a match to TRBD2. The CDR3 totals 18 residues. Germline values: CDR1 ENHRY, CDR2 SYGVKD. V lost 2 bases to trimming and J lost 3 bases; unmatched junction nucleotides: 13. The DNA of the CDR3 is TGTGCCATCAGTGAGAAAGCGCTAGCGGGGGCTAATCTCTACGAGCAGTACTTC. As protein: CAISEKALAGANLYEQYF.

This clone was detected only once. CDR3 sequence (DNA): TGTGCCAGCAGACCTGGGGGGGCGTGGGACAATGAGCAGTTCTTC. Its protein is CASRPGGAWDNEQFF. The genes are TRBV28 and TRBJ2-1; possibly TRBD2 for D (7 bases). Germline V lookup: CDR1 MDHEN, CDR2 SYDVKM. This CDR3 region has 15 residues. The V end was cut by 6 bases, the J end by 5 bases, with 17 bases between.

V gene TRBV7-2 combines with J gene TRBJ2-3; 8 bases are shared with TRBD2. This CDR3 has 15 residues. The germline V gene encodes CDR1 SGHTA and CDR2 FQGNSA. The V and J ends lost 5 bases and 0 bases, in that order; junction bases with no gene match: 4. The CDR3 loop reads CASSAASGSTDTQYF. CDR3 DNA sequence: TGTGCCAGCAGCGCCGCTAGCGGGAGCACAGATACGCAGTATTTT.

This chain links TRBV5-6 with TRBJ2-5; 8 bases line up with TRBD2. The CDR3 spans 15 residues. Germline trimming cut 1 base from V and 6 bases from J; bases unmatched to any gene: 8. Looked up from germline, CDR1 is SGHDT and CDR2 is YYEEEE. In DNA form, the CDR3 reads TGTGCCAGCAGCTTGTCCACGGGGGGGTGGAAGACCCAGTACTTC. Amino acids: CASSLSTGGWKTQYF.

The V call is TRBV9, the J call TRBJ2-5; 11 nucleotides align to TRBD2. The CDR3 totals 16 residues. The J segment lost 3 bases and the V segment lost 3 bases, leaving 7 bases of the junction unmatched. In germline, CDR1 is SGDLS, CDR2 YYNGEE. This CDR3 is CASSASSGGSEETQYF. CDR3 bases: TGTGCCAGCAGCGCCTCTAGCGGGGGGTCCGAAGAGACCCAGTACTTC.

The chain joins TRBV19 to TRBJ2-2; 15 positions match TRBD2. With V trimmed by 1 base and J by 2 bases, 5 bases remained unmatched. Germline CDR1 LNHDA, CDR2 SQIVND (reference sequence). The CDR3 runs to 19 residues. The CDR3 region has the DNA TGTGCCAGTAGTATAGTACCGGGACTAGCGGGGGGAAACACCGGGGAGCTGTTTTTT. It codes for CASSIVPGLAGGNTGELFF.

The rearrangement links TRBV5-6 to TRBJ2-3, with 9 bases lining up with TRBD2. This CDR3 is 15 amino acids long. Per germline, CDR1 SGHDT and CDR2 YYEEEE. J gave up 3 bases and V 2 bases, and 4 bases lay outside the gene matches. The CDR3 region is CASSFRGRETDTQYF. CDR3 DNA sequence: TGTGCCAGCAGCTTCCGCGGGAGGGAAACAGATACGCAGTATTTT. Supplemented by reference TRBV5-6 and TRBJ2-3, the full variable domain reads DAGVTQSPTHLIKTRGQQVTLRCSPKSGHDTVSWYQQALGQGPQFIFQYYEEEERQRGNFPDRFSGHQFPNYSSELNVNALLLGDSALYLCASSFRGRETDTQYFGPGTRLTVL.

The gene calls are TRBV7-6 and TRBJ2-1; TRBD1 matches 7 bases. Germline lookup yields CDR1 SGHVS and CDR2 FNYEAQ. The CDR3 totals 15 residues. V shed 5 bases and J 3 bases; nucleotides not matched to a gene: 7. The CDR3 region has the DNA TGTGCCAGCAGCGCAGGGGGACCTTACTACAATGAGCAGTTCTTC. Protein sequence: CASSAGGPYYNEQFF.

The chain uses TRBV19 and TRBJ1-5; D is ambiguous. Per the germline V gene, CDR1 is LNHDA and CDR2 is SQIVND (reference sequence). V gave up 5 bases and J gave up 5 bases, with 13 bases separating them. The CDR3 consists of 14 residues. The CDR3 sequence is CASSSRWAYQPQHF. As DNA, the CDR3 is TGTGCCAGTAGTTCCCGGTGGGCCTATCAGCCCCAGCATTTT.

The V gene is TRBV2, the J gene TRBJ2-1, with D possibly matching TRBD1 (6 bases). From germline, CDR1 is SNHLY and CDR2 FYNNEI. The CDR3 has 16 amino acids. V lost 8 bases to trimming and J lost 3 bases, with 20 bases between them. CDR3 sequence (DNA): TGTGCCAGCGAGGAAAATTCGACAGGCCGCTACAATGAGCAGTTCTTC. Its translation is CASEENSTGRYNEQFF.

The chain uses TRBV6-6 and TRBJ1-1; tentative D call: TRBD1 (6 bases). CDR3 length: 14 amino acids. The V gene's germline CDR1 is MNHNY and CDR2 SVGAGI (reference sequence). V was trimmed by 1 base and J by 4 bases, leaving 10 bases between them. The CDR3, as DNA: TGTGCCAGCAGTTACTACAGGGAGGGCACTGAAGCTTTCTTT. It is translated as CASSYYREGTEAFF.

CDR3 in amino acids: CASRFSRGVTEAFF. The CDR3 nucleotides read TGTGCCAGCAGATTTTCGAGGGGAGTAACTGAAGCTTTCTTT. The rearrangement links TRBV6-5 to TRBJ1-1; tentative D call: TRBD1 (5 bases). The CDR3 extends over 14 amino acids. Germline CDR1 and CDR2: MNHEY and SVGAGI. V was cut by 6 bases and J by 5 bases, with 16 bases left in between.

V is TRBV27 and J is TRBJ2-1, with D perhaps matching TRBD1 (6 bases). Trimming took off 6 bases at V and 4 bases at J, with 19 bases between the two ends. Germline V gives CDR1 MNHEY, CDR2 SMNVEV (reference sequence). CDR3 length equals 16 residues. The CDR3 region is CASRVPEKQGYNEQFF. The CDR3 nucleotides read TGTGCCAGCAGAGTTCCGGAGAAACAGGGATACAATGAGCAGTTCTTC.

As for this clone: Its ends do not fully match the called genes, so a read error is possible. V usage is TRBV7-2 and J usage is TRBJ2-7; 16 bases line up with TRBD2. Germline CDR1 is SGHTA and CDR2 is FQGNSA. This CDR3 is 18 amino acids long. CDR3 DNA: TGTGCCAGCAGCCCACAGGGACTAGCGGGGGGGAGCTCCTACAAGCAGTACTTC. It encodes CASSPQGLAGGSSYKQYF.

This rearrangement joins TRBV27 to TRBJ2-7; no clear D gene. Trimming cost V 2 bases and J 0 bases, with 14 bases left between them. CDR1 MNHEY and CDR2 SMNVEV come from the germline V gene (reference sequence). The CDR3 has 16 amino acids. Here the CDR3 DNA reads TGTGCCAGCAGTTTAACCCGGGCCCCTAACTCCTACGAGCAGTACTTC. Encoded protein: CASSLTRAPNSYEQYF.

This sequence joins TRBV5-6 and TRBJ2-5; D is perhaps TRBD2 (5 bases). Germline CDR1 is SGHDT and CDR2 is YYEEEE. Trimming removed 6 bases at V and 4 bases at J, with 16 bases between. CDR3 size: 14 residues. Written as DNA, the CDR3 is TGTGCCAGCACCCTCAGAGGGCGCGGAGAGACCCAGTACTTC. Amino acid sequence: CASTLRGRGETQYF.

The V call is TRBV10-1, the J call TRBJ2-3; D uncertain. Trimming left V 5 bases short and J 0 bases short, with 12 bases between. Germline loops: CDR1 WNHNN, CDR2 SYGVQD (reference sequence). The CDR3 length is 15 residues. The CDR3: CASSRDGTSTDTQYF. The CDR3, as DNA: TGCGCCAGCAGTAGAGACGGAACTAGCACAGATACGCAGTATTTT.

The CDR3 loop is CASSYRDRGTYEQYF. CDR3 coding DNA: TGTGCCAGCAGTTACCGGGACAGGGGTACCTACGAGCAGTACTTC. The rearrangement uses TRBV28 and TRBJ2-7; 10 bases line up with TRBD1. The CDR3 totals 15 residues. V dropped 4 bases and J dropped 2; count of bases not matched to a gene: 5. Germline-derived CDR1 and CDR2 are MDHEN and SYDVKM. The variable domain in full, with the rest retrieved from reference TRBV28 and TRBJ2-7, is DVKVTQSSRYLVKRTGEKVFLECVQDMDHENMFWYRQDPGLGLRLIYFSYDVKMKEKGDIPEGYSVSREKKERFSLILESASTNQTSMYLCASSYRDRGTYEQYFGPGTRLTVT.

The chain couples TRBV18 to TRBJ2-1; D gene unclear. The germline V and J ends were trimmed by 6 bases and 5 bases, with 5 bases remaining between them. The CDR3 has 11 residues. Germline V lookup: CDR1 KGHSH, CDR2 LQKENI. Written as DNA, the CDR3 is TGTGCCAGCTCTGAGGACAATGAGCAGTTCTTC. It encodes CASSEDNEQFF.

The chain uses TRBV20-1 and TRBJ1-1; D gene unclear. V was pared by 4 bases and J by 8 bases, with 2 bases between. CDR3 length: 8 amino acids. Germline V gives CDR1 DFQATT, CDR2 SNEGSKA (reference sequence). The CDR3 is CSATEAFF. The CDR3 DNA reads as TGCAGTGCTACCGAAGCTTTCTTT.

The CDR3 region has the DNA TGTGCCAGCAGCTTTTCAATTCACAACTATGGCTACACCTTC. It yields the protein CASSFSIHNYGYTF. The V gene is TRBV7-6, the J gene TRBJ1-2; no reliable D call. The CDR3 totals 14 residues. Looked up from germline, CDR1 is SGHVS and CDR2 is FNYEAQ. V shed 3 bases and J shed 2 bases, with 10 bases lying between them.

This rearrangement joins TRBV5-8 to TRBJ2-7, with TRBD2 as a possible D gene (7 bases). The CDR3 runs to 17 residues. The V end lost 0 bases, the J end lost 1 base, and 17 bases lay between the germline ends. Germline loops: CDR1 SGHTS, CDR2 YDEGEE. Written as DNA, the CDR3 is TGTGCCAGCAGCTTGGAAGTTTGGGGGGGCTGGTCCTACGAGCAGTACTTC. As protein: CASSLEVWGGWSYEQYF.

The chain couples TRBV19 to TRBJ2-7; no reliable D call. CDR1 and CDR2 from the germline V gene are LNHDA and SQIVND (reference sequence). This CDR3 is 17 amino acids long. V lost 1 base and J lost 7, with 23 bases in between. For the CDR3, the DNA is TGTGCCAGTAGTATAGGATATCGAGGACCGGAGCATGAAGAGCAGTACTTC. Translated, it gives CASSIGYRGPEHEEQYF.

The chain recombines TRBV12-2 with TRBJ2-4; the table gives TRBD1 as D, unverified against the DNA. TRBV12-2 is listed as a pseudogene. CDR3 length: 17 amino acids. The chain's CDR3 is CASRSRQGRLAKNIQYF. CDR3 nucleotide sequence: TGTGCAAGTCGCTCCAGACAGGGGCGTCTCGCCAAAAACATTCAGTACTTC.